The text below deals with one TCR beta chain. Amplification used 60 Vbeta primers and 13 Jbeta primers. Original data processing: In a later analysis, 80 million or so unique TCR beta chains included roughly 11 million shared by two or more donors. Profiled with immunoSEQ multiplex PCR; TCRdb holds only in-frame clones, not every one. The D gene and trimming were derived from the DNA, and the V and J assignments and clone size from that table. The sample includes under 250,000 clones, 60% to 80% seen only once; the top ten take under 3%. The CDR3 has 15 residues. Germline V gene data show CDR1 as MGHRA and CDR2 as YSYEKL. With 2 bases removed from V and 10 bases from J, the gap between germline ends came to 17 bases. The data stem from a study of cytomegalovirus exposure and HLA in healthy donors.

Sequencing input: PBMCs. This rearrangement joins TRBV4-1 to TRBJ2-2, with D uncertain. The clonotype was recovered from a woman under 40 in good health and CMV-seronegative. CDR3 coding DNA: TGCGCCAGCAGCCAAATACCCCAGGAAAGTGTGGAGCTGTTTTTT. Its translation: CASSQIPQESVELFF.